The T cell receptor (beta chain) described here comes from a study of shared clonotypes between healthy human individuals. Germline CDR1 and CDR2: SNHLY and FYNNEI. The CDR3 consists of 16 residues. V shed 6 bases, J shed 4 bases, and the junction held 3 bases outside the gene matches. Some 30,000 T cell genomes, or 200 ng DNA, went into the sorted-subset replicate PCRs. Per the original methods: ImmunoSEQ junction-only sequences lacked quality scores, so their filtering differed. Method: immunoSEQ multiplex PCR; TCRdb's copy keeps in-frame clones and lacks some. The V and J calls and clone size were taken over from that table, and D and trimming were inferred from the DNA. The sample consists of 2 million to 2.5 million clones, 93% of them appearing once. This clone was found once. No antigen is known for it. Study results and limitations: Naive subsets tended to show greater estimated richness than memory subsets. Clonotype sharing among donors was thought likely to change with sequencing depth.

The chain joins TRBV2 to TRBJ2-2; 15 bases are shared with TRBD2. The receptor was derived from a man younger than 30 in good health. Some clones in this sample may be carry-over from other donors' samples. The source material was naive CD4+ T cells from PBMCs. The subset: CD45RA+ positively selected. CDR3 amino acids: CASRGTSGRLTGELFF. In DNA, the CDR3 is TGTGCCAGCAGGGGGACTAGCGGGAGGCTCACCGGGGAGCTGTTTTTT. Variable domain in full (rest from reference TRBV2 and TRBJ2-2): EPEVTQTPSHQVTQMGQEVILRCVPISNHLYFYWYRQILGQKVEFLVSFYNNEISEKSEIFDDQFSVERPDGSNFTLKIRSTKLEDSAMYFCASRGTSGRLTGELFFGEGSRLTVL.